This T cell receptor beta chain is drawn from a study of OX40 agonist ivuxolimab in advanced cancers. Produced via immunoSEQ multiplex PCR; TCRdb's table is partial and in-frame only. The data show 65,000 to 80,000 clones, under 90% seen once. CDR1 SGHRS and CDR2 YFSETQ come from the germline V gene. This CDR3 is built from 15 residues. After removal of 3 bases from V and 5 bases from J, the junction contained 6 bases not matched to a gene. The chain joins TRBV5-1 to TRBJ2-5; 11 bases map to TRBD2. The sample was CD4+ or CD8+ T cells sorted from blood, taken in a trial of the OX40 agonist ivuxolimab. The receptor was derived from an adult with an advanced solid tumor such as melanoma, head and neck, liver or kidney cancer. The CDR3 DNA reads TGCGCCAGCAGCTATAGCGGGGGGGCCGGGGAGACCCAGTACTTC. As protein: CASSYSGGAGETQYF.